This TCR beta chain was sequenced in a study of lymphopenia after photon versus proton radiotherapy. The assay was immunoSEQ multiplex PCR, and TCRdb's table has in-frame clones only and misses some. The sample yields tens of thousands of clones, about 87% seen once. Overall study findings and caveats: After lymphocyte nadir, photon-treated repertoires showed oligoclonal expansion, especially CD8+ Temra. Authors raise, but do not show, better survival with proton therapy. In patients who died, overall survival fell as post-nadir TCR diversity dropped more. Under photons, naive T cells and diversity fell while effector/memory populations rose.

CDR1 and CDR2 from the germline V gene are SGHRS and YFSETQ. With V trimmed by 4 bases and J by 5 bases, 8 bases remained unmatched. The CDR3 extends over 14 amino acids. In this sample, this clone turned up a few times. Its antigen is unidentified. V usage is TRBV5-1 and J usage is TRBJ1-2, with 7 bases that match TRBD1. This receptor was identified in an older woman with cholangiocarcinoma. Some clones in this sample may be carry-over from other donors' samples. This sample comprised peripheral blood, obtained from a patient treated with proton-based radiotherapy. CDR3 in amino acids: CASSPRTGSYGYTF. The CDR3 coding sequence is TGCGCCAGCAGCCCGAGGACAGGCAGTTATGGCTACACCTTC.